This T cell receptor (beta chain) derives from a study of blood T cell repertoires in COVID-19. About the research overall: PBMCs, B-cell-depleted T cells, or T cells provided the cDNA or gDNA that made up the material.

The germline V gene has CDR1 SGHAT and CDR2 FQNNGV. V was pared by 4 bases and J by 4 bases, with 15 bases between. The CDR3 is 15 residues long. Measured with immunoSEQ multiplex PCR; TCRdb has only the in-frame clones, and not every one. Of fewer than 65,000 clones in the sample, more than 85% were seen once. This clone occurred once. The receptor's source is a man in his fifties or sixties with acute or convalescent COVID-19. Sequencing used peripheral blood. The gene calls are TRBV11-2 and TRBJ2-3; the D is unclear. CDR3 DNA sequence: TGTGCCAGCAGCTCAGGAACCTCTCCACCAGATACGCAGTATTTT. This translates into CASSSGTSPPDTQYF.